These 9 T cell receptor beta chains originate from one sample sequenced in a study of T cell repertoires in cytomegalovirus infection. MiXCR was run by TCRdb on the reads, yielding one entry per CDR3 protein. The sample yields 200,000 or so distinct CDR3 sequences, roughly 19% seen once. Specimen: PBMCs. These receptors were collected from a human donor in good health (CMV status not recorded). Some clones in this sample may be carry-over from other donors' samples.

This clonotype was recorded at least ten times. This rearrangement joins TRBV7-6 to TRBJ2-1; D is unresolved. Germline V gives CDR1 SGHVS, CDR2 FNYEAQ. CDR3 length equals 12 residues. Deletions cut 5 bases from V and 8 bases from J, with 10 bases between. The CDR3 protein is CASSPPWDEQFF. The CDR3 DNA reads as TGTGCCAGCAGCCCCCCATGGGATGAGCAGTTCTTC.

The CDR3 protein is CASSPLLTGTPNTGELFF. The CDR3, as DNA: TGTGCCAGCAGCCCACTTCTAACCGGGACACCGAACACCGGGGAGCTGTTTTTT. The chain has TRBV11-2 and TRBJ2-2; D is possibly TRBD1 (6 bases). This CDR3 has 18 amino acids. V was shortened by 5 bases and J by 0 bases, with 19 bases between the two germline ends. From germline, CDR1 is SGHAT and CDR2 FQNNGV.

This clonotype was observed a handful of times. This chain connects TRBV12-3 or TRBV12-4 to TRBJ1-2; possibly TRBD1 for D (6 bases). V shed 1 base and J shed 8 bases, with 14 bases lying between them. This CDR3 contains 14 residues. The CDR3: CASSLVPRGRGYTF. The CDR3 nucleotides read TGTGCCAGCAGTTTAGTTCCCAGGGGTCGGGGCTACACCTTC.

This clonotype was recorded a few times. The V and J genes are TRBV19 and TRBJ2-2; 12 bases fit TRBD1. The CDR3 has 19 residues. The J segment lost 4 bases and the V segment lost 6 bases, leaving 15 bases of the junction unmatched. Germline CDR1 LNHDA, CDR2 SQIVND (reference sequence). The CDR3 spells CASSKFTTGTGGVTGELFF. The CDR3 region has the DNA TGTGCCAGTAGCAAATTCACCACCGGGACAGGGGGCGTCACCGGGGAGCTGTTTTTT.

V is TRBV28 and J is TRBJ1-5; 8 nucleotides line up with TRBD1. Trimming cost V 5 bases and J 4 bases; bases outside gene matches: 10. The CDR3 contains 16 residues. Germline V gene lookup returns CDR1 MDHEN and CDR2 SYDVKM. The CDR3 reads CASSPIGTGHNQPQHF. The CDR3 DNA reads TGTGCCAGCAGTCCGATCGGGACAGGACATAATCAGCCCCAGCATTTT.

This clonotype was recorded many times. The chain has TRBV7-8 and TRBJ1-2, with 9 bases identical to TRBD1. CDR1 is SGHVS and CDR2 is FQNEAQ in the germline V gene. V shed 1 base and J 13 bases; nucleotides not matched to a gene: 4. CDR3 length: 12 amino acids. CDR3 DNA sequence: TGTGCCAGCAGCTTAGAACAGGGGGCGATCACCTTC. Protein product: CASSLEQGAITF.

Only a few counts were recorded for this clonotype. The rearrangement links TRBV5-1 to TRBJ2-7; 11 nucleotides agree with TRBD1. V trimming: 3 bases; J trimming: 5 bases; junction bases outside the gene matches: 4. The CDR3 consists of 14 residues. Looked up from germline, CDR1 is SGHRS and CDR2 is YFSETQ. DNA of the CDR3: TGCGCCAGCAGCTCAGGACAGGGGGCCGACGAGCAGTACTTC. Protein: CASSSGQGADEQYF.

CDR3 region: CASSLRLGPFNQPQHF. The CDR3 region has the DNA TGTGCCAGCAGTCTCCGGTTAGGACCCTTCAATCAGCCCCAGCATTTT. This sequence joins TRBV28 and TRBJ1-5, with D hard to call. The germline V gene encodes CDR1 MDHEN and CDR2 SYDVKM. V was cut by 5 bases and J by 3 bases, with 17 bases left in between. The CDR3 sequence is 16 residues long. Complete variable domain (other parts from reference TRBV28 and TRBJ1-5): DVKVTQSSRYLVKRTGEKVFLECVQDMDHENMFWYRQDPGLGLRLIYFSYDVKMKEKGDIPEGYSVSREKKERFSLILESASTNQTSMYLCASSLRLGPFNQPQHFGDGTRLSIL.

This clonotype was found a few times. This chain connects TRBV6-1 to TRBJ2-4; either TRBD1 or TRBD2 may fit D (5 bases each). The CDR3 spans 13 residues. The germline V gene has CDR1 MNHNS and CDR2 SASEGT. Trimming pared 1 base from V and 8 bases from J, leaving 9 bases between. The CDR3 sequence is CASSEEPGHIQYF. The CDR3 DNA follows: TGTGCCAGCAGTGAAGAGCCGGGGCACATTCAGTACTTC.